The 11 T cell receptor beta chains below were found in one sample sequenced in a study of vaccination and CD4 T cells after COVID-19. The antigens of these receptors remain unknown. Treatment described: roughly 11-day PBMC culture with coronavirus spike peptide pools or control peptides (ViraFEST assay). Sequencing of DNA taken from cultured CD4+ T cells relied on the Oncomine TCR Beta short-read assay. TCRdb re-called the PCR reads through MiXCR, storing one row per CDR3 protein. This table holds just under 20,000 distinct CDR3 sequences, roughly two fifths found once. Specimen: CD4+ T cells from blood, cultured in vitro, collected after SARS-CoV-2 vaccination. These receptors came from a human donor who had recovered from COVID-19.

This clonotype was detected a few times. The genes are TRBV28 and TRBJ1-1, with no clear D. The V end was cut by 5 bases, the J end by 1 base, with 17 bases between. The CDR3 has 16 residues. In germline, CDR1 is MDHEN, CDR2 SYDVKM. The CDR3: CASSPLLGAQNTEAFF. As DNA, the CDR3 is TGTGCCAGCAGTCCCCTTTTGGGCGCCCAGAACACTGAAGCTTTCTTT. Full variable domain (remainder filled in from reference TRBV28 and TRBJ1-1): DVKVTQSSRYLVKRTGEKVFLECVQDMDHENMFWYRQDPGLGLRLIYFSYDVKMKEKGDIPEGYSVSREKKERFSLILESASTNQTSMYLCASSPLLGAQNTEAFFGQGTRLTVV.

A few counts support this clonotype. CDR3 nucleotide sequence: TGCAGTGCTAGAGATCGATGGCTAGGAGGCACGGAGACCCAGTACTTC. Translated: CSARDRWLGGTETQYF. The V call is TRBV20-1, the J call TRBJ2-5; perhaps TRBD2 as D (5 bases). Trimming stripped 0 bases from V and 5 bases from J, with 19 bases between. The CDR3 runs 16 residues. Germline-derived CDR1 and CDR2 are DFQATT and SNEGSKA (reference sequence).

CDR3: CAYTKGQPNTEAFF. The CDR3 nucleotides read TGTGCCTACACAAAGGGACAGCCGAACACTGAAGCTTTCTTT. V gene TRBV30 combines with J gene TRBJ1-1, with 7 bases aligning to TRBD1. J gave up 1 base and V 7 bases, and 9 bases lay outside the gene matches. CDR1 is GTSNPN and CDR2 is SVGIG in the germline V gene (reference sequence). The CDR3 extends over 14 amino acids.

The V call is TRBV20-1, the J call TRBJ1-1; 8 bases align to TRBD1. CDR1 and CDR2 from the germline V gene are DFQATT and SNEGSKA (reference sequence). With V trimmed by 5 bases and J by 0 bases, 14 bases remained unmatched. The length of the CDR3 is 17 residues. CDR3: CSAPPTGTGSLNTEAFF. The CDR3 DNA reads TGCAGTGCTCCCCCCACCGGGACAGGTTCTTTGAACACTGAAGCTTTCTTT.

CDR3 protein: CAISRTSEQYF. DNA of the CDR3: TGTGCCATCAGTAGGACATCCGAGCAGTACTTC. The gene calls are TRBV10-3 and TRBJ2-7; perhaps TRBD1 as D (5 bases). Trimming took off 5 bases at V and 6 bases at J, with 8 bases between the two ends. The length of the CDR3 is 11 residues. Germline CDR1 and CDR2: ENHRY and SYGVKD.

This clonotype was observed a handful of times. The chain uses TRBV6-1 and TRBJ2-1; perhaps D is TRBD1 or TRBD2 (5 bases each). V lost 10 bases, J lost 0 bases, and 10 bases lay in between. CDR3 length: 13 amino acids. The germline CDR1 and CDR2 sequences are MNHNS and SASEGT. For the CDR3, the DNA is TGTGCCACCGGGACGGTCTCCTACAATGAGCAGTTCTTC. Translating it yields CATGTVSYNEQFF.

This clonotype has more than one count but fewer than ten. V usage is TRBV6-1 and J usage is TRBJ2-2, with D possibly being TRBD2 (6 bases). V shed 5 bases and J shed 6 bases, with 16 bases lying between them. The germline V gene has CDR1 MNHNS and CDR2 SASEGT. CDR3 size: 15 residues. CDR3 in amino acids: CASSPPGLSSGELFF. DNA of the CDR3: TGTGCCAGCAGTCCTCCGGGACTCTCCTCCGGGGAGCTGTTTTTT.

This clonotype was picked up a small number of times. This chain joins TRBV6-5 and TRBJ1-1; no firm D call. V lost 2 bases, J lost 1 base, and 8 bases lay in between. The germline V gene encodes CDR1 MNHEY and CDR2 SVGAGI. The CDR3 consists of 14 residues. The CDR3: CASSYHRENTEAFF. The CDR3 bases are TGTGCCAGCAGTTACCACAGAGAGAACACTGAAGCTTTCTTT.

The chain employs TRBV27 and TRBJ2-5; 8 nucleotides line up with TRBD2. Germline CDR1 reads MNHEY; CDR2 reads SMNVEV (reference sequence). V lost 2 bases, J lost 5 bases, and 1 base stayed unmatched. The CDR3 is made up of 13 amino acids. CDR3 bases: TGTGCCAGCAGTTTACTAGCGGGCGAGACCCAGTACTTC. Protein sequence: CASSLLAGETQYF.

The chain recombines TRBV7-8 with TRBJ1-1, with 9 nucleotides matching TRBD1. The V segment lost 7 bases and the J segment 0 bases; nucleotides outside the gene matches: 6. Germline V lookup: CDR1 SGHVS, CDR2 FQNEAQ. The CDR3 is 15 amino acids. CDR3 coding DNA: TGTGCCAGCACCTCTAGGACAGGGGTGAACACTGAAGCTTTCTTT. It translates to CASTSRTGVNTEAFF. Together with reference TRBV7-8 and TRBJ1-1, the CDR3 gives the full variable domain: GAGVSQSPRYKVAKRGQDVALRCDPISGHVSLFWYQQALGQGPEFLTYFQNEAQLDKSGLPSDRFFAERPEGSVSTLKIQRTQQEDSAVYLCASTSRTGVNTEAFFGQGTRLTVV.

V is TRBV6-1 and J is TRBJ1-2, with D perhaps matching TRBD1 (5 bases). The germline CDR1 and CDR2 sequences are MNHNS and SASEGT. Trimming pared 6 bases from V and 3 bases from J, leaving 14 bases between. This CDR3 contains 14 residues. The DNA for the CDR3 is TGTGCCAGCAGGCGCGCAGGGTTGGACTATGGCTACACCTTC. Amino acids: CASRRAGLDYGYTF.